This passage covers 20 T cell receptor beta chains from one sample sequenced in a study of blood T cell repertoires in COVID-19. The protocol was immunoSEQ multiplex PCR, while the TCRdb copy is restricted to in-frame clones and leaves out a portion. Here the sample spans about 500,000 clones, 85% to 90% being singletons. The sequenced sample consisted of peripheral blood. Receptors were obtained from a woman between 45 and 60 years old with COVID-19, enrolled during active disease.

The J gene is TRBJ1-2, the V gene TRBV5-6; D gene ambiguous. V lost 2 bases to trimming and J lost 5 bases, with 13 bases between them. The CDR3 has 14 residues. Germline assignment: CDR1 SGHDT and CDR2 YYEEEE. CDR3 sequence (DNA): TGTGCCAGCAGCTTACCTCGGGATGAATATGGCTACACCTTC. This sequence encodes CASSLPRDEYGYTF.

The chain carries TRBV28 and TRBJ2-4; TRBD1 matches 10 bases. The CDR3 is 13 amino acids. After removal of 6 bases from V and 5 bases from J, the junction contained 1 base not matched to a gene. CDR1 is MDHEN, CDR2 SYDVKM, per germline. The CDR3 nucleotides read TGTGCCAGCAGAGGACAGGGGGAAAACATTCAGTACTTC. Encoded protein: CASRGQGENIQYF.

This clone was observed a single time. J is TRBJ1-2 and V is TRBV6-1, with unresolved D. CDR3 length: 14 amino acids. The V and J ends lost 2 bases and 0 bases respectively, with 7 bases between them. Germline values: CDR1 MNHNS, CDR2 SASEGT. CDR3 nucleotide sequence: TGTGCCAGCAGTGAAATTAGATCTAACTATGGCTACACCTTC. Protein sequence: CASSEIRSNYGYTF.

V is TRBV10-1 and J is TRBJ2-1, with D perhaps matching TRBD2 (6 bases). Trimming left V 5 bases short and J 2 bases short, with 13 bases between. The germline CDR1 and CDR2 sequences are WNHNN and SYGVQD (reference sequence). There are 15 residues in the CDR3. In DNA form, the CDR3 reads TGCGCCAGCAGTTTCGGGACTGGCCCCTACAATGAGCAGTTCTTC. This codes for CASSFGTGPYNEQFF.

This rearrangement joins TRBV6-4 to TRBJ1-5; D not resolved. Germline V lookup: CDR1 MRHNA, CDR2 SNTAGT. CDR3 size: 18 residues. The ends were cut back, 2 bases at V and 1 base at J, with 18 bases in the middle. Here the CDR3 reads CASSDPWGATGSNQPQHF. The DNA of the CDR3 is TGTGCCAGCAGTGACCCATGGGGAGCCACGGGCAGCAATCAGCCCCAGCATTTT.

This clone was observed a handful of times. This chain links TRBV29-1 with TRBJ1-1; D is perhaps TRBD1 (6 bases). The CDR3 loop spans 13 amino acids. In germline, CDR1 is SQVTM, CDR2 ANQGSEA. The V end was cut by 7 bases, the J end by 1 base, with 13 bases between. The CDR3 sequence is CSAPGVGNTEAFF. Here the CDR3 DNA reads TGCAGCGCCCCAGGGGTAGGGAACACTGAAGCTTTCTTT.

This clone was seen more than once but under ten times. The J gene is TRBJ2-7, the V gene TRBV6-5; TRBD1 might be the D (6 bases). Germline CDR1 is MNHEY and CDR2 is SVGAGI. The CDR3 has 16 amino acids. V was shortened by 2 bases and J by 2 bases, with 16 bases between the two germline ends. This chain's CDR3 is CASSYITQGPAYEQYF. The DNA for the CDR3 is TGTGCCAGCAGTTACATTACCCAGGGGCCAGCCTACGAGCAGTACTTC.

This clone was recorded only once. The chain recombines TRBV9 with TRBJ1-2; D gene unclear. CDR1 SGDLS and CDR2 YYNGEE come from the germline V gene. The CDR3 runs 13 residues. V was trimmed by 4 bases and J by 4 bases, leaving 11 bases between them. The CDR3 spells CASSRVTGYGYTF. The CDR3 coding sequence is TGTGCCAGCAGCCGGGTAACCGGCTATGGCTACACCTTC.

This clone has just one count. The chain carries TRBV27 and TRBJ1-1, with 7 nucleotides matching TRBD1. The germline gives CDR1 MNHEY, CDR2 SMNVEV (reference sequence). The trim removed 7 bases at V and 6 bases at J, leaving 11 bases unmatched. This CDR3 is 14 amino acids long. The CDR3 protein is CASTRQGGKSEAFF. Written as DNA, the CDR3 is TGTGCCAGCACCAGGCAGGGGGGAAAGTCTGAAGCTTTCTTT.

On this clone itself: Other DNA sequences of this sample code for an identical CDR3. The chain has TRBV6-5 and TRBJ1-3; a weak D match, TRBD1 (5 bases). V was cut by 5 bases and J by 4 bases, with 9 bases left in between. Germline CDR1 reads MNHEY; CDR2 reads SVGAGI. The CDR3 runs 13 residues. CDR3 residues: CASSRGSGNTIYF. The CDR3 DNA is TGTGCCAGCAGTAGGGGCTCCGGAAACACCATATATTTT.

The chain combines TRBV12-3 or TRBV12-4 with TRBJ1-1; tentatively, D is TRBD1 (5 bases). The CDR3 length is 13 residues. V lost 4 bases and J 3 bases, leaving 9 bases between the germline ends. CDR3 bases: TGTGCCAGCAGTTGGACAACCTACACTGAAGCTTTCTTT. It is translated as CASSWTTYTEAFF.

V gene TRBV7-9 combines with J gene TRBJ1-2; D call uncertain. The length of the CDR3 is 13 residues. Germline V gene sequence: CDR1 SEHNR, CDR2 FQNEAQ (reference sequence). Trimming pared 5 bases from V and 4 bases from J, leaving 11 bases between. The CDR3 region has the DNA TGTGCCAGCAGCAAAGACGGAGTCTATGGCTACACCTTC. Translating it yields CASSKDGVYGYTF.

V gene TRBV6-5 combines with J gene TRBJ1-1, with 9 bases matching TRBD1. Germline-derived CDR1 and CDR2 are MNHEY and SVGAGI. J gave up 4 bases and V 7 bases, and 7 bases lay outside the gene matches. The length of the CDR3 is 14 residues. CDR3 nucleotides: TGTGCCAGCATGATCACAGGGGGCCGCACTGAAGCTTTCTTT. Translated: CASMITGGRTEAFF.

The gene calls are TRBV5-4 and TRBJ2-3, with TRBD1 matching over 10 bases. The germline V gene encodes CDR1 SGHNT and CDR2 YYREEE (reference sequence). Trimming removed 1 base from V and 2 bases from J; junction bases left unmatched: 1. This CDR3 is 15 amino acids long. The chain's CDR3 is CASSLRQGATDTQYF. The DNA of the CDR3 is TGTGCCAGCAGCTTGAGACAGGGGGCCACAGATACGCAGTATTTT.

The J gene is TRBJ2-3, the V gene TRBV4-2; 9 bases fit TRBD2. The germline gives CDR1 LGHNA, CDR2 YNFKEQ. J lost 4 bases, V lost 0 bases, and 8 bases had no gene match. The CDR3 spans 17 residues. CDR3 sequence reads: CASSQDQRGLAADTQYF. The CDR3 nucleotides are TGTGCCAGCAGCCAAGATCAGAGGGGACTAGCCGCAGATACGCAGTATTTT.

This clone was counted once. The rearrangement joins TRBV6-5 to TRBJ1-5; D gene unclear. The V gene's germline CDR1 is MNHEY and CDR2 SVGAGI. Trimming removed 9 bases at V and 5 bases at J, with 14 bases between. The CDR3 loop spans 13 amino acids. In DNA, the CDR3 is TGTGCCAGTTATGGCGGGCAGGATCAGCCCCAGCATTTT. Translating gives CASYGGQDQPQHF.

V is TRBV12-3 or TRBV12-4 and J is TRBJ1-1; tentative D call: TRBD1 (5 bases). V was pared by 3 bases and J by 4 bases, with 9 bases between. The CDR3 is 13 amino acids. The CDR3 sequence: CASSLGRATEAFF. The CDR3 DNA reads TGTGCCAGCAGTTTGGGCAGGGCCACTGAAGCTTTCTTT.

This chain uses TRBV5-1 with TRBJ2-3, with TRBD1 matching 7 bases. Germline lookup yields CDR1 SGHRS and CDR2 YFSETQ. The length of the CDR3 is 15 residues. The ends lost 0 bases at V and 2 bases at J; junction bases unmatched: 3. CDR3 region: CASSLGDSYTDTQYF. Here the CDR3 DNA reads TGCGCCAGCAGCTTGGGGGACAGCTACACAGATACGCAGTATTTT.

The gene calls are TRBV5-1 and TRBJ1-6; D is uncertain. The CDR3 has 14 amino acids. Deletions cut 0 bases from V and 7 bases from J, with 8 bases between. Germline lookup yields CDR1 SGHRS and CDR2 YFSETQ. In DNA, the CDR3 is TGCGCCAGCAGCTTGGAGAGTCGGAATTCACCCCTCCACTTT. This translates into CASSLESRNSPLHF.

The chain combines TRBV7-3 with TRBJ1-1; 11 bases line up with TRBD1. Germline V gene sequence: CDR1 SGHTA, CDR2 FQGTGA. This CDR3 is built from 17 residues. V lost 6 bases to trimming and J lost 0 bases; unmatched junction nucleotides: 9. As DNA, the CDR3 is TGTGCCAGCAGATTACGGGGACAGGGGGTGATGAACACTGAAGCTTTCTTT. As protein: CASRLRGQGVMNTEAFF.